Each of the 20 T cell receptor beta chains below was sequenced from the same sample in a study of OX40 agonist ivuxolimab in advanced cancers. The table came from immunoSEQ multiplex PCR; TCRdb's copy has only in-frame clones and leaves some out. The data contain approximately 82,000 clones, 80% to 90% of them singletons. Sequenced material: CD4+ or CD8+ T cells sorted from blood, taken in a trial of the OX40 agonist ivuxolimab. The receptor source for this set is an adult with an advanced solid tumor such as melanoma, head and neck, liver or kidney cancer.

About this clone: An end of the junction does not agree with germline; a read error may underlie this. The V call is TRBV4-3, the J call TRBJ1-4, with D perhaps TRBD1 (6 bases). In germline, CDR1 is LGHNA, CDR2 YSLEER. CDR3 length: 15 amino acids. DNA of the CDR3: TGCGCCAGCAGGCAAGGGGAGGACAGCTATGAAAAACTGTTTTTT. Its translation: CASRQGEDSYEKLFF.

The chain recombines TRBV7-2 with TRBJ1-2, with 8 bases fitting TRBD1. V trimming: 5 bases; J trimming: 7 bases; junction bases outside the gene matches: 15. CDR3 size: 16 residues. In germline, CDR1 is SGHTA, CDR2 FQGNSA. The CDR3 DNA reads as TGTGCCAGCAGCCTGACAGACAGGACAGGGACGGGTGGCTACACCTTC. It encodes CASSLTDRTGTGGYTF.

The V call is TRBV5-6, the J call TRBJ1-2; 7 nucleotides agree with TRBD1. Trimming at V came to 0 bases and at J to 3 bases, leaving 8 bases not matched to a gene. Germline V CDR1 and CDR2: SGHDT, YYEEEE. CDR3 length: 16 residues. This CDR3 is CASSLGGQSSYYGYTF. The CDR3 coding sequence is TGTGCCAGCAGCTTGGGGGGACAGAGCTCCTACTATGGCTACACCTTC.

The chain links TRBV12-5 to TRBJ2-7; 8 nucleotides line up with TRBD1. The V gene end was trimmed by 1 base and the J gene end by 5 bases; junction bases not matched to a gene: 10. In germline, CDR1 is LGHNT, CDR2 FRNRAP. The CDR3 is 16 amino acids. Here the CDR3 reads CASGLARPGQDNEQYF. DNA of the CDR3: TGTGCTAGTGGTTTGGCTCGCCCGGGACAGGATAACGAGCAGTACTTC.

The genes are TRBV19 and TRBJ2-1; D is undetermined. The CDR3 is 12 residues long. Trimming cost V 2 bases and J 13 bases, with 12 bases left between them. Germline CDR1 LNHDA, CDR2 SQIVND (reference sequence). The CDR3 sequence: CASSIQAAVQFF. DNA of the CDR3: TGTGCCAGTAGTATACAGGCGGCAGTTCAGTTCTTC.

This clone was counted a single time. The gene calls are TRBV28 and TRBJ2-3; TRBD2 agrees at 15 bases. The CDR3 sequence is 17 residues long. The ends lost 5 bases at V and 3 bases at J; junction bases unmatched: 6. Germline V gene data show CDR1 as MDHEN and CDR2 as SYDVKM. CDR3 in amino acids: CASSPGLAGGRTDTQYF. The CDR3 nucleotides are TGTGCCAGCAGTCCCGGACTAGCGGGGGGGCGAACAGATACGCAGTATTTT.

The chain combines TRBV7-2 with TRBJ1-1, with TRBD1 matching 7 bases. Germline trimming cut 4 bases from V and 0 bases from J; bases unmatched to any gene: 11. CDR1 and CDR2 from the germline V gene are SGHTA and FQGNSA. The CDR3 loop spans 17 amino acids. In nucleotides, the CDR3 is TGTGCCAGCAGCTCACCCCCGGGACAGCGAATGAACACTGAAGCTTTCTTT. The encoded protein is CASSSPPGQRMNTEAFF.

The chain joins TRBV5-1 to TRBJ2-2; D not resolved. Germline V gene sequence: CDR1 SGHRS, CDR2 YFSETQ. CDR3 length: 13 residues. The V end was cut by 0 bases, the J end by 4 bases, with 4 bases between. The CDR3, as DNA: TGCGCCAGCAGCTTGGCCACCACCGGGGAGCTGTTTTTT. This translates into CASSLATTGELFF.

This clone appeared a single time. The chain has TRBV7-7 and TRBJ2-7; D not resolved. This CDR3 has 14 residues. Trimming took 1 base from V and 4 from J, leaving 11 bases between them. The germline V gene encodes CDR1 SSHAT and CDR2 FNYEAQ (reference sequence). The CDR3 loop reads CASSLGLGPYEQYF. As DNA, the CDR3 is TGTGCCAGCAGCTTAGGGCTGGGTCCTTACGAGCAGTACTTC.

The CDR3 DNA is TGCGCCAGCTCCCCCACAGGGACAAAAGGGTATGGCTACACCTTC. It translates to CASSPTGTKGYGYTF. The chain carries TRBV5-1 and TRBJ1-2, with D tentatively TRBD1 (6 bases). Per germline, CDR1 SGHRS and CDR2 YFSETQ. This CDR3 has 15 residues. With 7 bases removed from V and 5 bases from J, the gap between germline ends came to 21 bases.

This clone was counted only a few times. The V gene is TRBV5-5, the J gene TRBJ1-4, with 9 bases identical to TRBD1. This CDR3 spans 16 amino acids. Losses at the gene ends were 4 bases for V and 4 bases for J; bases not matched to a gene: 8. Germline CDR1 reads SGHKS; CDR2 reads YYEKEE (reference sequence). This CDR3 is CASSAVTGGGNEKLFF. Written as DNA, the CDR3 is TGTGCCAGCAGCGCGGTCACAGGGGGCGGTAATGAAAAACTGTTTTTT.

This clone was seen a handful of times. Additional DNA sequences in this sample encode the identical CDR3. V and J are TRBV20-1 and TRBJ2-7; no reliable D call. The germline CDR1 and CDR2 sequences are DFQATT and SNEGSKA (reference sequence). The CDR3 contains 11 residues. V was pared by 3 bases and J by 4 bases, with 7 bases between. The CDR3: CSARGGYEQYF. The CDR3 bases are TGCAGTGCTAGGGGCGGATACGAGCAGTACTTC.

The V gene is TRBV28, the J gene TRBJ1-2; 10 bases align to TRBD1. CDR3 size: 17 residues. CDR1 is MDHEN and CDR2 is SYDVKM in the germline V gene. The junction had 12 bases not matched to a gene; V was cut back by 2 bases and J by 6 bases. CDR3 amino acids: CASSLVITGQGRNGYTF. CDR3 nucleotide sequence: TGTGCCAGCAGTTTAGTGATCACGGGACAGGGGAGGAATGGCTACACCTTC.

The V gene is TRBV27, the J gene TRBJ2-2, with a weak D call TRBD1 (6 bases). Germline CDR1 MNHEY, CDR2 SMNVEV (reference sequence). This CDR3 has 14 amino acids. Trimming removed 3 bases from V and 6 bases from J, with 11 bases in between. CDR3 DNA sequence: TGTGCCAGCAGTTTTCAGGGGAGAGCCGGGGAGCTGTTTTTT. Translating gives CASSFQGRAGELFF.

J is TRBJ1-6 and V is TRBV30; D perhaps matches TRBD1 (5 bases). CDR1 and CDR2 (germline): GTSNPN, SVGIG (reference sequence). The germline V and J ends were trimmed by 3 bases and 7 bases, with 13 bases remaining between them. The CDR3 runs 14 residues. The CDR3 DNA reads as TGTGCCTGGAGCCCTTTTGGGGCGAATTCACCCCTCCACTTT. Amino acid sequence: CAWSPFGANSPLHF.

The V call is TRBV7-2, the J call TRBJ2-7; D remains unclear. Deletions cut 2 bases from V and 2 bases from J, with 4 bases between. Germline lookup yields CDR1 SGHTA and CDR2 FQGNSA. The CDR3 has 12 amino acids. CDR3 in amino acids: CASSLLAYEQYF. The CDR3 DNA is TGTGCCAGCAGCTTACTAGCCTACGAGCAGTACTTC. Filled out from reference TRBV7-2 and TRBJ2-7, the complete variable domain reads GAGVSQSPSNKVTEKGKDVELRCDPISGHTALYWYRQSLGQGLEFLIYFQGNSAPDKSGLPSDRFSAERTGGSVSTLTIQRTQQEDSAVYLCASSLLAYEQYFGPGTRLTVT.

The chain couples TRBV30 to TRBJ2-3; 9 bases are a match to TRBD1. V dropped 4 bases and J dropped 4; count of bases not matched to a gene: 3. CDR3 length: 13 amino acids. Germline V gene data show CDR1 as GTSNPN and CDR2 as SVGIG (reference sequence). CDR3 protein: CAWTRTGADTQYF. The CDR3 region has the DNA TGTGCCTGGACCAGGACAGGGGCAGATACGCAGTATTTT.

The rearrangement uses TRBV5-1 and TRBJ2-4; 9 nucleotides agree with TRBD2. Germline V gene sequence: CDR1 SGHRS, CDR2 YFSETQ. CDR3 length: 16 residues. V shed 5 bases, J shed 4 bases, and the junction held 10 bases outside the gene matches. The CDR3 bases are TGCGCCAGCAGTCAGATTAGCGGGAGTTCTAAAAACATTCAGTACTTC. Translated, it gives CASSQISGSSKNIQYF.

This clone was recorded a few times. This rearrangement joins TRBV7-2 to TRBJ1-2; no clear D gene. This CDR3 comprises 12 residues. V lost 0 bases and J 11 bases, leaving 10 bases between the germline ends. The germline V gene encodes CDR1 SGHTA and CDR2 FQGNSA. CDR3 nucleotide sequence: TGTGCCAGCAGCTTAGCGACATTAGTTTACACCTTC. It is translated as CASSLATLVYTF.

The V and J genes are TRBV5-1 and TRBJ2-5; D gene uncertain. Germline CDR1 reads SGHRS; CDR2 reads YFSETQ. V shed 2 bases and J shed 5 bases, with 10 bases lying between them. The CDR3 extends over 13 amino acids. DNA of the CDR3: TGCGCCAGCAGCTTTGGCATGGTTGAGACCCAGTACTTC. As protein: CASSFGMVETQYF.